These 15 T cell receptor beta chains came from one sample sequenced in a study of T cells in Graves' hyperthyroidism and ophthalmopathy. The TCR beta CDR3 regions underwent amplification using RNA transcripts as the source. First-round RT-PCR with HTBI primers amplified the TCR CDR3 region. TCRdb fed the multiplex PCR reads into MiXCR, producing one record per CDR3 protein. The data show around 660,000 distinct CDR3 sequences, approximately 42% seen once. The sequencing input was peripheral blood or thyroid tissue (not recorded which). These receptors were taken from an adult man with Graves' disease, either hyperthyroidism or ophthalmopathy (not recorded which).

In regard to this clonotype: This may be a read error: a much more frequent sequence differs by one nucleotide. The V gene is TRBV29-1, the J gene TRBJ1-6; a possible D gene is TRBD1 (5 bases). This CDR3 comprises 14 residues. Trimming shortened V by 7 bases and J by 6 bases, and 16 bases separated the two germline ends. In germline, CDR1 is SQVTM, CDR2 ANQGSEA. The chain's CDR3 is CSAVVQGSNSPLHF. In DNA form, the CDR3 reads TGCAGCGCTGTAGTTCAGGGATCTAATTCACCCCTCCACTTT. Full variable domain (rest looked up from reference TRBV29-1 and TRBJ1-6): SAVISQKPSRDICQRGTSLTIQCQVDSQVTMMFWYRQQPGQSLTLIATANQGSEATYESGFVIDKFPISRPNLTFSTLTVSNMSPEDSSIYLCSAVVQGSNSPLHFGNGTRLTVT.

Many counts were recorded for this clonotype. The J gene is TRBJ2-7, the V gene TRBV20-1, with D possibly matching TRBD2 (7 bases). V was shortened by 6 bases and J by 3 bases, with 15 bases between the two germline ends. This CDR3 has 13 amino acids. The germline V gene has CDR1 DFQATT and CDR2 SNEGSKA (reference sequence). DNA of the CDR3: TGCAGTGCCAGGGGCGGGAGCGGCTACGAGCAGTACTTC. The encoded protein is CSARGGSGYEQYF.

The rearrangement uses TRBV5-6 and TRBJ2-7; D is possibly TRBD1 (6 bases). Trimming took 7 bases from V and 5 from J, leaving 16 bases between them. The CDR3 contains 13 residues. Germline V lookup: CDR1 SGHDT, CDR2 YYEEEE. Here the CDR3 reads CASGTHRAHEQYF. The CDR3 coding sequence is TGTGCCAGCGGGACACACAGGGCCCACGAGCAGTACTTC.

This clonotype appeared many times. This rearrangement joins TRBV2 to TRBJ1-3; perhaps TRBD1 as D (5 bases). From germline, CDR1 is SNHLY and CDR2 FYNNEI. Between the trimmed V and J ends, which lost 3 bases and 1 base, there was a span of 10 bases. This CDR3 spans 15 amino acids. CDR3 coding DNA: TGTGCCAGCAGTGAGGGGCAGAGATCTGGAAACACCATATATTTT. Its protein is CASSEGQRSGNTIYF.

The sample holds a few counts of this clonotype. The chain uses TRBV14 and TRBJ2-7; a possible D gene is TRBD1 (6 bases). Germline lookup yields CDR1 SGHDN and CDR2 FVKESK. V was trimmed by 1 base and J by 2 bases, leaving 9 bases between them. The CDR3 length is 14 residues. The CDR3 coding sequence is TGTGCCAGCAGCCAAGTCAGGACAGCCTACGAGCAGTACTTC. Amino acids: CASSQVRTAYEQYF.

The rearrangement joins TRBV7-3 to TRBJ2-5; D may be TRBD2 (6 bases). The CDR3 length is 16 residues. Germline V gene sequence: CDR1 SGHTA, CDR2 FQGTGA. V lost 5 bases to trimming and J lost 9 bases, with 25 bases between them. CDR3 sequence reads: CASSPYYWDWAGAQYF. DNA of the CDR3: TGTGCCAGCAGCCCCTATTACTGGGACTGGGCCGGGGCCCAGTACTTC.

The V gene is TRBV20-1, the J gene TRBJ2-5; 9 bases map to TRBD2. The CDR3 length is 15 residues. V lost 2 bases, J lost 5 bases, and 9 bases stayed unmatched. CDR1 and CDR2 (germline): DFQATT, SNEGSKA (reference sequence). The CDR3 DNA is TGCAGTGCTAGATCGCCCGGGACTAGCTACGAGACCCAGTACTTC. Protein product: CSARSPGTSYETQYF.

This clonotype was counted a few times. The rearrangement uses TRBV6-5 and TRBJ1-2, with no clear D. Trimming left V 5 bases short and J 8 bases short, with 15 bases between. Germline V gene lookup returns CDR1 MNHEY and CDR2 SVGAGI. The CDR3 runs 13 residues. The CDR3 spells CASSVSAGRGYTF. DNA for the CDR3: TGTGCCAGCAGTGTTTCCGCTGGGCGCGGCTACACCTTC.

This clonotype was counted many times. The chain has TRBV7-9 and TRBJ1-3; D gene ambiguous. CDR3 length: 15 amino acids. CDR1 SEHNR and CDR2 FQNEAQ come from the germline V gene (reference sequence). V was pared by 0 bases and J by 6 bases, with 12 bases between. CDR3 nucleotides: TGTGCCAGCAGCTTAGCGGGTCATACGACAAACACCATATATTTT. It translates to CASSLAGHTTNTIYF.

The chain has TRBV7-2 and TRBJ1-2; the match to TRBD1 covers 9 bases. The CDR3 length is 13 residues. Germline values: CDR1 SGHTA, CDR2 FQGNSA. V lost 2 bases, J lost 7 bases, and 2 bases stayed unmatched. The DNA for the CDR3 is TGTGCCAGCAGCTTACGGACAGGGGCTGGCTACACCTTC. Translation gives CASSLRTGAGYTF.

There are a few counts of this clonotype. The chain joins TRBV3-1 to TRBJ2-5; D is ambiguous. CDR1 is LGHDT and CDR2 is YNNKEL in the germline V gene (reference sequence). With 1 base removed from V and 9 bases from J, the gap between germline ends came to 6 bases. This CDR3 is built from 11 residues. The CDR3 coding sequence is TGTGCCAGCAGCCAAGGAACCTCCCAGTACTTC. Residues: CASSQGTSQYF.

The chain couples TRBV4-1 to TRBJ2-7; D ambiguous. CDR3 length equals 13 residues. Germline CDR1 is MGHRA and CDR2 is YSYEKL. V shed 1 base and J shed 3 bases, with 7 bases lying between them. For the CDR3, the DNA is TGCGCCAGCAGCCAAGGAATCGGCTACGAGCAGTACTTC. Translation gives CASSQGIGYEQYF.

The CDR3 bases are TGTGCCAGCAGTGGAATTGGGGGCACTGAAGCTTTCTTT. Amino acid sequence: CASSGIGGTEAFF. This chain uses TRBV12-3 or TRBV12-4 with TRBJ1-1; D is possibly TRBD1 (5 bases). The CDR3 is made up of 13 amino acids. The V end was cut by 5 bases, the J end by 4 bases, with 11 bases between.

Ten or more counts support this clonotype. The CDR3 region is CAISQATNEKLFF. CDR3 bases: TGTGCCATCAGTCAAGCAACTAATGAAAAACTGTTTTTT. The gene calls are TRBV10-3 and TRBJ1-4; D remains ambiguous. V lost 5 bases, J lost 0 bases, and 4 bases lay in between. This CDR3 has 13 amino acids. The V gene's germline CDR1 is ENHRY and CDR2 SYGVKD.

The chain has TRBV20-1 and TRBJ1-6; 11 nucleotides match TRBD1. CDR1 DFQATT and CDR2 SNEGSKA come from the germline V gene (reference sequence). This CDR3 has 18 amino acids. Unmatched junction bases numbered 10, after V lost 0 bases and J lost 6 bases. CDR3 in amino acids: CSARERTGTGGSNSPLHF. CDR3 bases: TGCAGTGCTAGAGAACGAACCGGGACAGGGGGATCTAATTCACCCCTCCACTTT.